This T cell receptor beta chain was recovered during a study of response to subunit inactivated influenza vaccine. Study observations and caveats: The authors offered the suggestion that each seasonal influenza vaccination recruits few new T cells.

Points on this clonotype: Its specificity is unknown.

MiXCR, run by TCRdb on the RT-PCR reads, gives a single entry per CDR3 protein. The data show fewer than 750,000 distinct CDR3 sequences, approximately 14% seen once. There are 15 residues in the CDR3. Germline CDR1 is DFQATT and CDR2 is SNEGSKA (reference sequence). The V gene lost 5 bases and the J gene lost 7 bases, with 24 bases spanning the gap. The V and J genes are TRBV20-1 and TRBJ2-7; possible D gene TRBD2, 6 bases. Specimen: PBMCs from blood, collected 12 days after vaccination. The TCR comes from a man aged 50 to 59 who received an inactivated influenza vaccine. This CDR3 is CSAPHPGTGGVEQYF. The CDR3 bases are TGCAGTGCTCCCCACCCCGGGACTGGAGGCGTTGAGCAGTACTTC.